This T cell receptor (beta chain) derives from a study of beta chain features in type 1 diabetes. Findings and caveats of the study: Type 1 diabetes patients showed a moderate but significant shortening of TCRB CDR3s in all four CD4+ subsets. Lower insertion and higher deletion counts appeared at VDJ junctions in type 1 diabetes patients.

Cells sorted by CD45RO/CCR7/CD25/CD127/CD95/CD27 comprised CD4+ naive, central memory, regulatory and stem cell-like memory cells. Each sorted fraction was over 98% pure. CDR3 length: 16 residues. From germline, CDR1 is SQVTM and CDR2 ANQGSEA. Trimming removed 4 bases from V and 0 bases from J; junction bases left unmatched: 9. This clone was observed a few times. What it binds is not known. The study reverse transcribed the entire isolated RNA, so it sequenced expressed TCRB transcripts. Assay: immunoSEQ multiplex PCR; the TCRdb copy retains only in-frame clones and omits some. The sample carries 430,000 or so clones, more than 9.5% recorded once.

The chain combines TRBV29-1 with TRBJ1-3; 7 bases are shared with TRBD1. Material: naive CD4+ T cells from blood. This TCR derives from a woman between 18 and 29 years old in good health. CDR3 in amino acids: CSVVRDSTSSGNTIYF. DNA of the CDR3: TGCAGCGTTGTACGGGACAGCACAAGCTCTGGAAACACCATATATTTT. The whole variable domain, remainder taken from reference TRBV29-1 and TRBJ1-3, is SAVISQKPSRDICQRGTSLTIQCQVDSQVTMMFWYRQQPGQSLTLIATANQGSEATYESGFVIDKFPISRPNLTFSTLTVSNMSPEDSSIYLCSVVRDSTSSGNTIYFGEGSWLTVV.